This T cell receptor beta chain emerged from a study of neoadjuvant anti-PD-1 for oral cavity cancer. Assay used: immunoSEQ multiplex PCR; TCRdb lists only in-frame clones, some missing. The data show 30,000 to 35,000 clones, 80% to 90% seen once. From germline, CDR1 is MNHEY and CDR2 SVGAGI. Trimming removed 6 bases from V and 0 bases from J; junction bases left unmatched: 6. This CDR3 contains 15 residues. V usage is TRBV6-5 and J usage is TRBJ1-2, with TRBD1 matching over 8 bases. The sequence came from a person aged 40-85 years with oral cavity squamous cell carcinoma. Specimen: PBMCs, collected before nivolumab (anti-PD-1) treatment. The CDR3 sequence: CASRPQGGANYGYTF. CDR3 DNA sequence: TGTGCCAGCAGACCACAGGGGGGAGCTAACTATGGCTACACCTTC.